This T cell receptor beta chain was identified during a study of T cell repertoires in cytomegalovirus infection. The CDR3 spans 15 residues. CDR1 MNHNS and CDR2 SASEGT come from the germline V gene. V shed 4 bases and J 2 bases; nucleotides not matched to a gene: 4. MiXCR, run by TCRdb on the reads, gives a single entry per CDR3 protein. The sample consists of around 240,000 distinct CDR3 sequences, 22% of them appearing once. This clonotype was detected only a few times. This receptor was identified in a human donor in good health (CMV status not recorded). Some clones in this sample may be carry-over from other donors' samples. V and J are TRBV6-1 and TRBJ2-7, with 11 bases aligning to TRBD1. The sequenced material came from CD8+ T cells from PBMCs. The CDR3 reads CASSVGQGAAYEQYF. CDR3 sequence (DNA): TGTGCCAGCAGTGTAGGACAGGGGGCCGCCTACGAGCAGTACTTC.